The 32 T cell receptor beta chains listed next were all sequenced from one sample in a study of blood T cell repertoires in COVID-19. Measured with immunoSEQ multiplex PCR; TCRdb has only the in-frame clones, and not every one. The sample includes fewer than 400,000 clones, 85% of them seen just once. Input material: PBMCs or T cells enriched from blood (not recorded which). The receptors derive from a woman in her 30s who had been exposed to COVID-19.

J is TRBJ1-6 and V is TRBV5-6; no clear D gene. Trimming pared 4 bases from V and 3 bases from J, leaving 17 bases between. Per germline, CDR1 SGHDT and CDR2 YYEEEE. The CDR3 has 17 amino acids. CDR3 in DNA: TGTGCCAGCAGCGACGACCGAGAGACTCGCTATAATTCACCCCTCCACTTT. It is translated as CASSDDRETRYNSPLHF.

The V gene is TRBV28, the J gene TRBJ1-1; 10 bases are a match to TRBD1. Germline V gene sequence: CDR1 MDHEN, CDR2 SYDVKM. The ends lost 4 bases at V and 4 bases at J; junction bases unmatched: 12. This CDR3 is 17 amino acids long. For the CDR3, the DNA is TGTGCCAGCAGTTACGGACGACAGGGGGCGCGGAGCACTGAAGCTTTCTTT. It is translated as CASSYGRQGARSTEAFF.

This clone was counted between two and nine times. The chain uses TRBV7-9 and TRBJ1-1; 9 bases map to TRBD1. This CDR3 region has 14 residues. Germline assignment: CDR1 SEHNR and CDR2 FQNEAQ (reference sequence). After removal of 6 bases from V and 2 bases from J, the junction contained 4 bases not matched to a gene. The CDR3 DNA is TGTGCCAGCAGACACAGGGGGCGCAACACTGAAGCTTTCTTT. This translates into CASRHRGRNTEAFF.

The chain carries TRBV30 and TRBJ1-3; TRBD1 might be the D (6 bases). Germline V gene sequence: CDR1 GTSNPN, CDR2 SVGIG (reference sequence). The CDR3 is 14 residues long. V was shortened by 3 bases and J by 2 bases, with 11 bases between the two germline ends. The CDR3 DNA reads TGTGCCTGGAGGATACAGGGTACTGGAAACACCATATATTTT. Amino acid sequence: CAWRIQGTGNTIYF.

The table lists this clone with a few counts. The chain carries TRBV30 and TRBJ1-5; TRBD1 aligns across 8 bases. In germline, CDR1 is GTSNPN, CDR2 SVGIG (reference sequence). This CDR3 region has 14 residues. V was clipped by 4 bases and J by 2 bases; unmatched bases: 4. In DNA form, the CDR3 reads TGTGCCTGGACAGGACAGGGCGGCAATCAGCCCCAGCATTTT. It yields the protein CAWTGQGGNQPQHF.

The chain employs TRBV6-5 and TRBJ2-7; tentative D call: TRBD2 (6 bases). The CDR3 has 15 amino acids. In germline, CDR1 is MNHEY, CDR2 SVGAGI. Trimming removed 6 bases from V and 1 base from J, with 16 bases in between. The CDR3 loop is CASRGSGAGSYEQYF. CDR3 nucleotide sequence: TGTGCCAGCAGGGGTAGCGGAGCCGGTTCCTACGAGCAGTACTTC.

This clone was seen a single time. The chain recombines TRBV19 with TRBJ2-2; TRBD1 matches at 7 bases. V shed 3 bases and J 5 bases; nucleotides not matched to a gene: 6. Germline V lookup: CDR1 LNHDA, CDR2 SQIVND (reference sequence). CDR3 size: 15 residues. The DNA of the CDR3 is TGTGCCAGTAGTATCCGACAGGGAAGAACCGGGGAGCTGTTTTTT. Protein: CASSIRQGRTGELFF.

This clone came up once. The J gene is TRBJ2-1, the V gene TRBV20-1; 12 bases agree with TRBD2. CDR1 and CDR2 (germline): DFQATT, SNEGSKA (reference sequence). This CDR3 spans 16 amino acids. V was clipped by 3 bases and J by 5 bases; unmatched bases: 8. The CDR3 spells CSASATSGGPNNEQFF. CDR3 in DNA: TGCAGTGCTAGTGCCACTAGCGGGGGGCCGAACAATGAGCAGTTCTTC.

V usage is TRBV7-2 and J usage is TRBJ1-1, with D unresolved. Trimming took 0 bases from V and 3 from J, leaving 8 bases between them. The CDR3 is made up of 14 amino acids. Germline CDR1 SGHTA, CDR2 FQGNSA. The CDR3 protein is CASSLALGDTEAFF. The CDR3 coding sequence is TGTGCCAGCAGCTTAGCGCTCGGAGACACTGAAGCTTTCTTT.

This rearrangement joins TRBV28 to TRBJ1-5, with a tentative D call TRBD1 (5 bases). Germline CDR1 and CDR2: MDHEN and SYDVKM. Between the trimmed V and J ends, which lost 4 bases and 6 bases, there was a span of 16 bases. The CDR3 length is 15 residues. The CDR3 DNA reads TGTGCCAGCAGTTCAGGGCCGGGTCGTAGTCAGCCCCAGCATTTT. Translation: CASSSGPGRSQPQHF. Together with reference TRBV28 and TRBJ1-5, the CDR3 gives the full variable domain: DVKVTQSSRYLVKRTGEKVFLECVQDMDHENMFWYRQDPGLGLRLIYFSYDVKMKEKGDIPEGYSVSREKKERFSLILESASTNQTSMYLCASSSGPGRSQPQHFGDGTRLSIL.

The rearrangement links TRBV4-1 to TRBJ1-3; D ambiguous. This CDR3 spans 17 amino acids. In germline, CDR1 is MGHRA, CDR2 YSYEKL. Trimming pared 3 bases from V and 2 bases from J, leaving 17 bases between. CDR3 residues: CASSQDPRGLTGNTIYF. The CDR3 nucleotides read TGCGCCAGCAGCCAGGATCCCCGCGGCTTAACTGGAAACACCATATATTTT.

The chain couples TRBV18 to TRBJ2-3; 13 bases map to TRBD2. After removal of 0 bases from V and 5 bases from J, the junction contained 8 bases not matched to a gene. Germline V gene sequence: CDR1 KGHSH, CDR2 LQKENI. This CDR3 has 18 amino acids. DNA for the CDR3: TGTGCCAGCTCACCACCGGGACTAGCGGGGCGGGGAAAAGATACGCAGTATTTT. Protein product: CASSPPGLAGRGKDTQYF.

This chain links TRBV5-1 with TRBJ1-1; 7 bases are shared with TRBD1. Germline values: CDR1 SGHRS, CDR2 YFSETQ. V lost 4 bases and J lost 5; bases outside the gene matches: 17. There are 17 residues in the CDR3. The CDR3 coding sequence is TGCGCCAGCAGCCCCCGTAACAGGGGACCTACTGGGACTGAAGCTTTCTTT. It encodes CASSPRNRGPTGTEAFF.

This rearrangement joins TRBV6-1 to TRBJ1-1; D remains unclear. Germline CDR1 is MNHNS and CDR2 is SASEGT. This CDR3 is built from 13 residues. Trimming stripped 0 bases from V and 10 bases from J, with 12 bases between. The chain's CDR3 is CASSEATVRVAFF. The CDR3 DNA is TGTGCCAGCAGTGAAGCGACGGTGAGGGTAGCTTTCTTT.

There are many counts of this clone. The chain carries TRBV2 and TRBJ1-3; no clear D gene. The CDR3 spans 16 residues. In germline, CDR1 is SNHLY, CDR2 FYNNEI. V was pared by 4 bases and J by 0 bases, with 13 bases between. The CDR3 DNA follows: TGTGCCAGCAGTGGCGGAAGAGGTGACTCTGGAAACACCATATATTTT. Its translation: CASSGGRGDSGNTIYF.

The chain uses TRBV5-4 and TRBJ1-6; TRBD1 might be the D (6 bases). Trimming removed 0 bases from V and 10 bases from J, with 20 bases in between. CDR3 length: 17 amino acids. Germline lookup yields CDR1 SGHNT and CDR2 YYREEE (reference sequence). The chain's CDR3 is CASSLGGRQASGSPLHF. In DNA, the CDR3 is TGTGCCAGCAGCTTGGGGGGGCGACAGGCTTCGGGATCACCCCTCCACTTT.

CDR3 sequence: CASSLGTASGNTIYF. DNA of the CDR3: TGTGCCAGCAGCCTGGGGACAGCATCTGGAAACACCATATATTTT. V gene TRBV7-2 combines with J gene TRBJ1-3; 7 bases agree with TRBD1. J was trimmed by 1 base and V by 5 bases; bases with no gene match: 5. The germline gives CDR1 SGHTA, CDR2 FQGNSA. The CDR3 contains 15 residues.

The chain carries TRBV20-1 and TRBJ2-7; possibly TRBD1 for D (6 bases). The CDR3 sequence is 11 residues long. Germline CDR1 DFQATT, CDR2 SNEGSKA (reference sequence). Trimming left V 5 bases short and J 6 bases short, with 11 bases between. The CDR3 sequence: CSASTGLEQYF. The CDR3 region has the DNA TGCAGTGCTTCTACAGGGCTCGAGCAGTACTTC.

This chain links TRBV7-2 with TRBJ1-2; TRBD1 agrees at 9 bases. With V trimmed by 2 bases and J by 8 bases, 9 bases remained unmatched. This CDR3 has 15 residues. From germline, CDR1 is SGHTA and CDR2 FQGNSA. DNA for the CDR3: TGTGCCAGCAGCTTAAACCCGAGACAGGGGGAAGGCTACACCTTC. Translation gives CASSLNPRQGEGYTF.

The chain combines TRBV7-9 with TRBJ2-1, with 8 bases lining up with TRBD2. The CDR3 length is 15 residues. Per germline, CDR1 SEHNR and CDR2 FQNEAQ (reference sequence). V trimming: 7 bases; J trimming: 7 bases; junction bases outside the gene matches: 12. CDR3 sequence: CASTSGGVSGNEQFF. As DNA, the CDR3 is TGTGCCAGCACATCCGGGGGGGTTTCTGGGAATGAGCAGTTCTTC.

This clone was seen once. CDR3 amino acids: CASIFSGGSYEQYF. CDR3 sequence (DNA): TGTGCCAGCATCTTTAGCGGGGGTTCCTACGAGCAGTACTTC. The chain recombines TRBV2 with TRBJ2-7, with 9 bases that match TRBD2. Trimming took 7 bases from V and 1 from J; bases not matched to a gene: 5. The V gene's germline CDR1 is SNHLY and CDR2 FYNNEI. The CDR3 length is 14 residues.

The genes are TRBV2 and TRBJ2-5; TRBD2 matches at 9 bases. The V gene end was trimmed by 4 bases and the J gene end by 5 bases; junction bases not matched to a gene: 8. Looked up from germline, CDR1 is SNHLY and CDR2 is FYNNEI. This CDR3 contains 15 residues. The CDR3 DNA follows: TGTGCCAGCAGTGCTACTAGCGGGCTCTTTGAGACCCAGTACTTC. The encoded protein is CASSATSGLFETQYF.

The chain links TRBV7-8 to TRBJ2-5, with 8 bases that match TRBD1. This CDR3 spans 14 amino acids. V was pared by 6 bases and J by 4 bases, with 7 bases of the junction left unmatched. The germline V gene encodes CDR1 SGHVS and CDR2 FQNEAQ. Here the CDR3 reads CASSRTGNIETQYF. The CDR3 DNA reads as TGTGCCAGCAGTCGGACAGGGAATATAGAGACCCAGTACTTC.

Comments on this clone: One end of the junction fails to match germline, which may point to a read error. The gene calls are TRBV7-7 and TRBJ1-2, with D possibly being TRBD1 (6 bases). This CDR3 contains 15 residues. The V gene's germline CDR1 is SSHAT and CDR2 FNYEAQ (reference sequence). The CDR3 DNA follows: TGTGCTAGCAGCTTACGATTGAACAGGGAAGATGGCTACACCTTC. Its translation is CASSLRLNREDGYTF. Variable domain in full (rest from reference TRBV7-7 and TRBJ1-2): GAGVSQSPRYKVTKRGQDVTLRCDPISSHATLYWYQQALGQGPEFLTYFNYEAQPDKSGLPSDRFSAERPEGSISTLTIQRTEQRDSAMYRCASSLRLNREDGYTFGSGTRLTVV.

The CDR3 nucleotides read TGTGCCAGCAGCTTAGTCGGCCAGGGAGGTTCCTACGAGCAGTACTTC. Amino acid sequence: CASSLVGQGGSYEQYF. This chain uses TRBV11-2 with TRBJ2-7; TRBD2 might be the D (6 bases). This CDR3 spans 16 amino acids. Trimming cost V 1 base and J 1 base, with 14 bases left between them. Per the germline V gene, CDR1 is SGHAT and CDR2 is FQNNGV.

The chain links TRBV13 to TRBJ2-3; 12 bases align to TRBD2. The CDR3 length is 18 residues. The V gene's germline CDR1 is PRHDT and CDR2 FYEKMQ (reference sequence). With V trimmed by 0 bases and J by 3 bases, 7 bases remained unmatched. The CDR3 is CASSLGLLGTSGTDTQYF. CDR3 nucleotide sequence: TGTGCCAGCAGCTTAGGCCTACTCGGGACTAGCGGGACAGATACGCAGTATTTT.

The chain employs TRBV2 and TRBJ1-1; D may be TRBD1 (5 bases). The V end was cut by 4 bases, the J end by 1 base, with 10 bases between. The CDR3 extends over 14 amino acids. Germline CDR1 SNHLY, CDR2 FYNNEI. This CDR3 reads CASSGMTANTEAFF. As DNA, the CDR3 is TGTGCCAGCAGTGGGATGACAGCGAACACTGAAGCTTTCTTT.

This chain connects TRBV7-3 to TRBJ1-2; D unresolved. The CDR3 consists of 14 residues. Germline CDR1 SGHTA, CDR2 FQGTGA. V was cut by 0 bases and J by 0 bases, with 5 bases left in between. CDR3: CASSLTQSNYGYTF. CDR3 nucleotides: TGTGCCAGCAGCTTAACGCAGTCTAACTATGGCTACACCTTC.

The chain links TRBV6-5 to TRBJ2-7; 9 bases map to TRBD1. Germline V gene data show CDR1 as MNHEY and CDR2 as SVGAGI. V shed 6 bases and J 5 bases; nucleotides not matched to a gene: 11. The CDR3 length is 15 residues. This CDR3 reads CASRYRTGDSHEQYF. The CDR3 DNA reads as TGTGCCAGCAGGTACAGGACAGGGGATTCCCACGAGCAGTACTTC.

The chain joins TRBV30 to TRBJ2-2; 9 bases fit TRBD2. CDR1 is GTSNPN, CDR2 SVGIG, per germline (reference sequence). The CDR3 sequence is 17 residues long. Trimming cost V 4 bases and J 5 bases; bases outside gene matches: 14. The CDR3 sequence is CAWTKLSGSGWTGELFF. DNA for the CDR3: TGTGCCTGGACGAAACTTAGCGGGAGTGGGTGGACCGGGGAGCTGTTTTTT.

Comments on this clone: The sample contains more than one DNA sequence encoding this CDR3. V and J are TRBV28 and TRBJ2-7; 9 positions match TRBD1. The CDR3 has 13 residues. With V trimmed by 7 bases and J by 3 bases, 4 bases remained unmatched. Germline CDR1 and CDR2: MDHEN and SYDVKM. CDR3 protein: CASTPGQGYEQYF. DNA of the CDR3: TGTGCCAGCACCCCGGGACAGGGCTACGAGCAGTACTTC.

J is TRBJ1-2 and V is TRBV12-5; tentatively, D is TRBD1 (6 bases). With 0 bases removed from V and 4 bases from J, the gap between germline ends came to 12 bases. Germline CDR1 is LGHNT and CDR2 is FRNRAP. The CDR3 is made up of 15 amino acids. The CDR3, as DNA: TGTGCTAGTGGTTTGGTAACAGGGATGACCTATGGCTACACCTTC. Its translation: CASGLVTGMTYGYTF. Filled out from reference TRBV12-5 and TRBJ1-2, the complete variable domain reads DARVTQTPRHKVTEMGQEVTMRCQPILGHNTVFWYRQTMMQGLELLAYFRNRAPLDDSGMPKDRFSAEMPDATLATLKIQPSEPRDSAVYFCASGLVTGMTYGYTFGSGTRLTVV.